Listed below are T cell receptor beta chains from one sample, sequenced in a study of T cell repertoires in ileal Crohn's disease. Profiling relied on immunoSEQ multiplex PCR, and the TCRdb table lists in-frame clones only, not all of them. This sample carries about 8,400 clones, 65% to 85% of them seen once, and the ten largest clones take over 10%. Sequencing used ileal tissue. Every receptor here comes from an adult with Crohn's disease. The CDR3 runs from the conserved cysteine through the conserved F or W. Each record gives: J gene, clone size, V gene, D gene, CDR3 DNA, CDR3 protein. The D gene is left open where the match is weak. A clone size is listed for some rows: how often the clone was seen (once, few, many), or a class if it is expanded.

TRBJ1-1	NA	TRBV25-1	TRBD1	TGTGCCAGCAGTGAAATGGACAGGGGAAACACTGAAGCTTTCTTT	CASSEMDRGNTEAFF
TRBJ1-1	NA	TRBV6-1	NA	TGTGCCAGCAGTGAAGGGGACCGTCGGACAGCTTTCTTT	CASSEGDRRTAFF
TRBJ1-5	NA	TRBV2	NA	TGTGCCAGCAGTGCTGAGTCCGGAATCAATCAGCCCCAGCATTTT	CASSAESGINQPQHF
TRBJ1-4	NA	TRBV18	NA	TGTGCCAGCTCACCTCCGAATAATGAAAAACTGTTTTTT	CASSPPNNEKLFF
TRBJ2-1	NA	TRBV6-1	TRBD1	TGTGCCAGCAGTCAAACAGGGGCCAATGAGCAGTTCTTC	CASSQTGANEQFF
TRBJ1-5	NA	TRBV29-1	NA	TGCAGCGCTACGACAGGAGCAAATCAGCCCCAGCATTTT	CSATTGANQPQHF
TRBJ2-6	once	TRBV7-9	TRBD1	TGTGCCAGCAGCACCCCCGTCGGACAGGATCTTACTGGGGCCAACGTCCTGACTTTC	CASSTPVGQDLTGANVLTF
TRBJ1-2	NA	TRBV27	TRBD1	TGTGCCAGCAGGACAGGGCGGCATGACTATGGCTACACCTTC	CASRTGRHDYGYTF
TRBJ1-1	NA	TRBV6-5	TRBD1	TGTGCCAGCAGTTACACGACAGGGGTCAGGAGCACTGAAGCTTTCTTT	CASSYTTGVRSTEAFF
TRBJ1-5	NA	TRBV7-9	TRBD1	TGTGCCAGCAGCTTTGAGGGGGCGAGGGGCAATCAGCCCCAGCATTTT	CASSFEGARGNQPQHF
TRBJ2-6	once	TRBV21-1	NA	TGTGCCAGCAGCAATGGATGCATACCAAATGCCTCTGGGGCCAACGTCCTGACTTTC	CASSNGCIPNASGANVLTF
TRBJ2-3	NA	TRBV23-1	TRBD2	TGCGCCAGCAGTCAGGGGGGGAGCACAGATACGCAGTATTTT	CASSQGGSTDTQYF
TRBJ1-1	once	TRBV15	NA	TGTGCCACCAGCAGAGATCTGGTCAAGCCCGAAGCTTTCTTT	CATSRDLVKPEAFF
TRBJ2-2	once	TRBV10-3	TRBD1	TGTGCCATCAGGACAGGGTGGGACACCGGGGAGCTGTTTTTT	CAIRTGWDTGELFF
TRBJ1-5	NA	TRBV5-6	NA	TGTGCCAGCAGCTTTGGCTGGCAGGGCAATCAGCCCCAGCATTTT	CASSFGWQGNQPQHF
TRBJ2-5	NA	TRBV5-1	NA	TGCGCCAGCGGCAGGGGTGTCGGAATATGGGAAGAAGAGACCCAGTACTTC	CASGRGVGIWEEETQYF
TRBJ2-3	NA	TRBV27	NA	TGTGCCAGCAGTTATCGGCGCACAGATACGCAGTATTTT	CASSYRRTDTQYF
TRBJ1-1	NA	TRBV6-6	NA	TGTGCCAGCAGTTCCGGGGAGGGGAACACTGAAGCTTTCTTT	CASSSGEGNTEAFF
TRBJ2-7	NA	TRBV5-1	TRBD2	TGCGCCAGCAGCTTGGTGGCTAGCGGGAGGTACGAGCAGTACTTC	CASSLVASGRYEQYF
TRBJ1-2	few	TRBV7-2	TRBD1	TGTGCCAGCAGCTTAAGGGGAGACAGGGGTGATGGCTACACCTTC	CASSLRGDRGDGYTF
TRBJ1-2	NA	TRBV6-1	NA	TGTGCCACCCGGAGGTCAGAGAGTTATGGCTACACCTTC	CATRRSESYGYTF
TRBJ1-2	NA	TRBV30	NA	TGTGCCTGGACCGACGGACAGAACTATGGCTACACCTTC	CAWTDGQNYGYTF
TRBJ2-2	NA	TRBV18	TRBD2	TGTGCCAGCTCACCGCTGGGACTAGCGAGAACCGGGGAGCTGTTTTTT	CASSPLGLARTGELFF
TRBJ2-3	NA	TRBV7-9	NA	TGTGCCAGCAGCCGGTCTAGCACTAGCACAGATACGCAGTATTTT	CASSRSSTSTDTQYF
TRBJ1-4	once	TRBV29-1	NA	TGCAGTGTACAGGGACTTGGTGAAAAACTGTTTTTT	CSVQGLGEKLFF
TRBJ1-4	few	TRBV11-3	NA	TGTGCCAGCAGCTACCGGGGGGGAACTAATGAAAAACTGTTTTTT	CASSYRGGTNEKLFF
TRBJ2-7	few	TRBV27	NA	TGTGCCAGCAGCACGCCAAACGCCGGGGCCTACGAGCAGTACTTC	CASSTPNAGAYEQYF
TRBJ1-5	NA	TRBV6-1	NA	TGTGCCAGCAGTGAAAATCCAGCTTGGTCACCCCAGCATTTT	CASSENPAWSPQHF
TRBJ1-1	once	TRBV7-3	NA	TGTGCCAGCAGCTTACGGGATGGCACTGAAGCTTTCTTT	CASSLRDGTEAFF
TRBJ2-5	few	TRBV7-2	TRBD1	TGTGCCAGCAGCCTCGGGACAGTTCCTACCCAGTACTTC	CASSLGTVPTQYF
TRBJ2-2	NA	TRBV11-2	NA	TGTGCCAGCAGCCAGACCGCGAACACCGGGGAGCTGTTTTTT	CASSQTANTGELFF
TRBJ2-4	NA	TRBV7-8	NA	TGTGCCAGCAGCTTAGCGGGAGATAGGAACATTCAGTACTTC	CASSLAGDRNIQYF
TRBJ1-1	once	TRBV7-2	NA	TGTGCCAGCAGCCCGCCGGTCCACACTGAAGCTTTCTTT	CASSPPVHTEAFF
TRBJ2-2	NA	TRBV5-4	TRBD2	TGTGCCAGCAGCTCCGGGACTAGCGTGGCTGGGGAGCTGTTTTTT	CASSSGTSVAGELFF